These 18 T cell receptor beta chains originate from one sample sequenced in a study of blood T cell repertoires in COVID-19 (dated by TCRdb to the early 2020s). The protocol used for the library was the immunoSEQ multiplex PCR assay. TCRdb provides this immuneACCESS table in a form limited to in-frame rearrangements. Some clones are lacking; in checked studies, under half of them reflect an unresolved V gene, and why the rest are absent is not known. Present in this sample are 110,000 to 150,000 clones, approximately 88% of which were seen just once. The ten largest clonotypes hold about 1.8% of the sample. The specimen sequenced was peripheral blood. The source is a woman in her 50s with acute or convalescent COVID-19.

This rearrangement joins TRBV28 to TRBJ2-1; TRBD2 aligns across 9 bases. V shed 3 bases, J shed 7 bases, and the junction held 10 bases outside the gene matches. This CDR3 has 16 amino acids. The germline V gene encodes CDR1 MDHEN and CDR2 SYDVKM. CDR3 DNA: TGTGCCAGCAGTTTGCAAGGGACTAGCCGGTGGAATGAGCAGTTCTTC. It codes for CASSLQGTSRWNEQFF.

The CDR3 DNA reads as TGCGCCAGCAGTGACACAGTCTCCTCTGGAAACACCATATATTTT. This encodes CASSDTVSSGNTIYF. The chain recombines TRBV10-1 with TRBJ1-3; unclear D gene. Germline CDR1 WNHNN, CDR2 SYGVQD (reference sequence). This CDR3 contains 15 residues. Trimming stripped 3 bases from V and 0 bases from J, with 9 bases between.

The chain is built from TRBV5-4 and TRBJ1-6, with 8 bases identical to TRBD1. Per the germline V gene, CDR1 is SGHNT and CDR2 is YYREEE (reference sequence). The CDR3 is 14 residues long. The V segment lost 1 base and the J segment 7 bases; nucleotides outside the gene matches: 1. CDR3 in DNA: TGTGCCAGCAGCTTGAGGGACAGGAATTCACCCCTCCACTTT. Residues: CASSLRDRNSPLHF.

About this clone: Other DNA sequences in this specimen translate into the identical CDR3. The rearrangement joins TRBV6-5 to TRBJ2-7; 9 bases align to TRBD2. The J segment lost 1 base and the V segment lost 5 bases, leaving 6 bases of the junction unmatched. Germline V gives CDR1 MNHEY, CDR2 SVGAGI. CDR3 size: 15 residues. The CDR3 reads CASSPLAGGSYEQYF. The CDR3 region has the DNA TGTGCCAGCAGTCCTTTGGCGGGGGGGTCCTACGAGCAGTACTTC.

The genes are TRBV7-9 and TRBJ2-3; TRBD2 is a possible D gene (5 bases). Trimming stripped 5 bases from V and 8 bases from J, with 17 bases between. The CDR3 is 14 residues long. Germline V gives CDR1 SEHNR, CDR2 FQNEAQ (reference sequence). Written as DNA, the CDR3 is TGTGCCAGCAGCGAGCAGACTCAAGAGGGTACGCAGTATTTT. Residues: CASSEQTQEGTQYF.

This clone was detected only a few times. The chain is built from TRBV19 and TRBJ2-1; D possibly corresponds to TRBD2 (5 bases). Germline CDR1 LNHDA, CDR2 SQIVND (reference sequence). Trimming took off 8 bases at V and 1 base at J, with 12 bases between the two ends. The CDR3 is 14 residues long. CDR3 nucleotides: TGTGCCAGTTCCGAGCGGATTTCCTACAATGAGCAGTTCTTC. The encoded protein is CASSERISYNEQFF.

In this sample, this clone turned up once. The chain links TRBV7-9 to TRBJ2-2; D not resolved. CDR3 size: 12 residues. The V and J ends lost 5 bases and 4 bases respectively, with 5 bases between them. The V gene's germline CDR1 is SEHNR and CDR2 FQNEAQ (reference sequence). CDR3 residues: CASSPLTGELFF. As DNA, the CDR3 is TGTGCCAGCAGCCCCCTCACCGGGGAGCTGTTTTTT.

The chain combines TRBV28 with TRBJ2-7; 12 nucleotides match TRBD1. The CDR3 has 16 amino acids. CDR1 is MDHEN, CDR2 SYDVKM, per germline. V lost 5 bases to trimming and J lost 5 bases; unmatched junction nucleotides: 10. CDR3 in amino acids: CASSPSPGTGGNEQYF. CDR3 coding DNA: TGTGCCAGCAGTCCGTCCCCCGGGACAGGGGGCAACGAGCAGTACTTC.

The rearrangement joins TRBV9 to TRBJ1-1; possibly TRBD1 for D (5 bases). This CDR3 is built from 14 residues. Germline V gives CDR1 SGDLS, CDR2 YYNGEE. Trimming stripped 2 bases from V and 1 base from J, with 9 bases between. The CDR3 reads CASSVGGPNTEAFF. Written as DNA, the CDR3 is TGTGCCAGCAGCGTGGGGGGACCGAACACTGAAGCTTTCTTT.

The CDR3 DNA sequence: TGCGCCAGCAGCCCTGACCCGGGTCGTCCCTATGGCTACACCTTC. It yields the protein CASSPDPGRPYGYTF. The V gene is TRBV5-1, the J gene TRBJ1-2; D is unclear. There are 15 residues in the CDR3. The V gene's germline CDR1 is SGHRS and CDR2 YFSETQ. V lost 4 bases to trimming and J lost 4 bases, with 17 bases between them.

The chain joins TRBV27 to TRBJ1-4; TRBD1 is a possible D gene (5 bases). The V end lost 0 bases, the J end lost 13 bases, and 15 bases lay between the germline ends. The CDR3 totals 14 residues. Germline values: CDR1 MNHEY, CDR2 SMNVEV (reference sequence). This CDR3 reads CASSLSGLRGGLFF. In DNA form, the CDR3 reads TGTGCCAGCAGTTTATCAGGGCTGAGGGGAGGACTGTTTTTT. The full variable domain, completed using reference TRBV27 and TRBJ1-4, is EAQVTQNPRYLITVTGKKLTVTCSQNMNHEYMSWYRQDPGLGLRQIYYSMNVEVTDKGDVPEGYKVSRKEKRNFPLILESPSPNQTSLYFCASSLSGLRGGLFFGSGTQLSVL.

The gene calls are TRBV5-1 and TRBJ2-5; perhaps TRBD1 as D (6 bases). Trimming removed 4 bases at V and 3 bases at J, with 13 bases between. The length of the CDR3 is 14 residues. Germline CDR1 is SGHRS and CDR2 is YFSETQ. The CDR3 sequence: CASSPGTPKETQYF. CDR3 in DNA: TGCGCCAGCAGCCCTGGGACACCCAAAGAGACCCAGTACTTC. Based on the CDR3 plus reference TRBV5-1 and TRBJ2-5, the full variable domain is KAGVTQTPRYLIKTRGQQVTLSCSPISGHRSVSWYQQTPGQGLQFLFEYFSETQRNKGNFPGRFSGRQFSNSRSEMNVSTLELGDSALYLCASSPGTPKETQYFGPGTRLLVL.

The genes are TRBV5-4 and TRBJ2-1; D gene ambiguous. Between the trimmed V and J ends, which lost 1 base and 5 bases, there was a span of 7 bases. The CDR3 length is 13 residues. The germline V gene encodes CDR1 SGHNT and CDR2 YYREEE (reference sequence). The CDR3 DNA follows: TGTGCCAGCAGCTTGAACAGAGACAATGAGCAGTTCTTC. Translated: CASSLNRDNEQFF. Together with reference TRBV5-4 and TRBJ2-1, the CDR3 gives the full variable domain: ETGVTQSPTHLIKTRGQQVTLRCSSQSGHNTVSWYQQALGQGPQFIFQYYREEENGRGNFPPRFSGLQFPNYSSELNVNALELDDSALYLCASSLNRDNEQFFGPGTRLTVL.

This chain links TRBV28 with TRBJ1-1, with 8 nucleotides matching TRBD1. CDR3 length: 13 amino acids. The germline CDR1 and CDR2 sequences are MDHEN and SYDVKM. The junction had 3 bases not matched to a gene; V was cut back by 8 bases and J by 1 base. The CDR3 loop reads CASWDRRNTEAFF. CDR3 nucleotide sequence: TGTGCCAGCTGGGACAGGAGGAACACTGAAGCTTTCTTT.

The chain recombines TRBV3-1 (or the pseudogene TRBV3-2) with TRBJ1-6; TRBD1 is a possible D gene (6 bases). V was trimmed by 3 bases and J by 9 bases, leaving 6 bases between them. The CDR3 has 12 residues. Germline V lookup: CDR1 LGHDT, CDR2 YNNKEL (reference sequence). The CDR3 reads CASSQGASPLHF. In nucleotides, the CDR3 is TGTGCCAGCAGCCAGGGGGCTTCACCCCTCCACTTT.

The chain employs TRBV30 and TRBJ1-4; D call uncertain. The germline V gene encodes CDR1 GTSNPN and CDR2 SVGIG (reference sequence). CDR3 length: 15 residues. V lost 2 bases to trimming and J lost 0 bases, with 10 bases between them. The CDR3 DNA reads TGTGCCTGGAGTCAGGTCCCAACAACTAATGAAAAACTGTTTTTT. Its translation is CAWSQVPTTNEKLFF.

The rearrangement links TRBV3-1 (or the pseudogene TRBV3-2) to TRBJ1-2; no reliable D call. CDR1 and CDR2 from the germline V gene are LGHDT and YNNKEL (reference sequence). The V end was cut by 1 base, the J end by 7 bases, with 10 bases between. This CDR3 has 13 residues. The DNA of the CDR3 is TGTGCCAGCAGCCAAGTGCGGTTAAGTGGCTACACCTTC. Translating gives CASSQVRLSGYTF.

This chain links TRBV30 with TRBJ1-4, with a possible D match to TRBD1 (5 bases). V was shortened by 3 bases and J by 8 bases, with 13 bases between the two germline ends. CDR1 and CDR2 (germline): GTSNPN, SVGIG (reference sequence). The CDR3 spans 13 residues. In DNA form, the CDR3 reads TGTGCCTGGAGCGCGGGGGTGAGGGAAAAACTGTTTTTT. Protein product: CAWSAGVREKLFF.